Described below is a single T cell receptor (beta chain) sequence and its context. The antigen is undetermined. These data belong to a study of cytomegalovirus exposure and HLA in healthy donors. Study findings and constraints: When analyzed later, a missense DCLRE1C variant was found to be linked to TCR beta V- and J-gene trimming. Sequence variants that were highly shared formed a cluster that was likely a sequencing artifact.

The CDR3 runs 8 residues. The germline gives CDR1 DFQATT, CDR2 SNEGSKA (reference sequence). A multiplex PCR was run with 60 Vbeta primers and 13 Jbeta primers. The authors' processing: Approximately 72 million unique TCR beta chains, roughly 11 million of them shared, were counted by a later analysis. The protocol was immunoSEQ multiplex PCR, while the TCRdb copy is restricted to in-frame clones and leaves out a portion. That table is the source of V, J and clone size, and D and trimming were worked out from the DNA. Among 200,000 to 250,000 clones listed, about 72% were seen once. This receptor was obtained from a male donor in good health and CMV-seronegative. The chain recombines TRBV20-1 with TRBJ2-7; D is ambiguous. The sequenced material came from PBMCs. The CDR3 protein is CRPGEQYF. Here the CDR3 DNA reads TGCAGGCCCGGGGAGCAGTACTTC.